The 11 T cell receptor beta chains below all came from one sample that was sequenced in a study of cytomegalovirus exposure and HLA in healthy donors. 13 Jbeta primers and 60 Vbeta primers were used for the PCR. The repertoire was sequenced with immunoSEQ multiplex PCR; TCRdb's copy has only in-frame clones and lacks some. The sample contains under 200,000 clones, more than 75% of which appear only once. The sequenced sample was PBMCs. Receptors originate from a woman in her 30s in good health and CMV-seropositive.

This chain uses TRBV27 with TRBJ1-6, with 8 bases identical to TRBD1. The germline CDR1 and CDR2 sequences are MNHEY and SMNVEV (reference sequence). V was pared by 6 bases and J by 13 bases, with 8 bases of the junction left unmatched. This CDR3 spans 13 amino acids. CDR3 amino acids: CASRGTGSYPLHF. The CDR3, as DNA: TGTGCCAGCAGAGGGACAGGCTCCTATCCCCTCCACTTT.

The CDR3 DNA reads as TGTGCCAGCAGTACTGGGACAGGGGTTTGGAATTCACCCCTCCACTTT. Translating it yields CASSTGTGVWNSPLHF. The chain joins TRBV6-6 to TRBJ1-6, with 10 bases fitting TRBD1. Germline V CDR1 and CDR2: MNHNY, SVGAGI (reference sequence). This CDR3 region has 16 residues. Trimming cost V 5 bases and J 7 bases; bases outside gene matches: 8.

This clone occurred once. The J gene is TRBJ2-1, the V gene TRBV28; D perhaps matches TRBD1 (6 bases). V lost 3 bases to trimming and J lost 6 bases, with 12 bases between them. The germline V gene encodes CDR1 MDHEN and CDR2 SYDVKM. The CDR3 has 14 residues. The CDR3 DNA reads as TGTGCCAGCAGTTTGGCAGGGGTACCCAATGAGCAGTTCTTC. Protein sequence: CASSLAGVPNEQFF.

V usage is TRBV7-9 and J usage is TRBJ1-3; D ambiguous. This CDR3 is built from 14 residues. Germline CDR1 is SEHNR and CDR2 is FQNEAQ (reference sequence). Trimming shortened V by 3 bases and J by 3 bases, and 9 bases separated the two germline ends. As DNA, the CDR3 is TGTGCCAGCAGCTTCTTCCTAAGTGGAAACACCATATATTTT. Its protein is CASSFFLSGNTIYF.

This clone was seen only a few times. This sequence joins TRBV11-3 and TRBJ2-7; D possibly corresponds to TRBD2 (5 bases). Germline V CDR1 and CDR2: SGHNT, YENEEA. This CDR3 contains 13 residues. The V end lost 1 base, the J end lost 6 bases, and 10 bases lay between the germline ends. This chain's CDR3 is CASSLGGSGEQYF. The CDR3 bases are TGTGCCAGCAGCTTAGGAGGGTCAGGCGAGCAGTACTTC.

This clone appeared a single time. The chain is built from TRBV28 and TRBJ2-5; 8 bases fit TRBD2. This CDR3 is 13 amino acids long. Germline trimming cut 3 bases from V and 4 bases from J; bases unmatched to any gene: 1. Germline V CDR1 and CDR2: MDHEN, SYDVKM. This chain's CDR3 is CASSFGTRETQYF. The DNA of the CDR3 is TGTGCCAGCAGTTTTGGGACTAGAGAGACCCAGTACTTC.

The CDR3 loop is CASSKEGTTIMNTEAFF. The CDR3 DNA reads TGTGCCAGTAGTAAGGAGGGTACCACCATCATGAACACTGAAGCTTTCTTT. This chain joins TRBV19 and TRBJ1-1; the D is unclear. The CDR3 totals 17 residues. The V gene's germline CDR1 is LNHDA and CDR2 SQIVND (reference sequence). With 4 bases removed from V and 0 bases from J, the gap between germline ends came to 18 bases.

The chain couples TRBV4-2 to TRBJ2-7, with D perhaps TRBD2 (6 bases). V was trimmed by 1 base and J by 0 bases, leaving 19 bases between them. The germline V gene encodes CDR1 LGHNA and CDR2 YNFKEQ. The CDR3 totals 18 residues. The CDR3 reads CASSQGSLRRGSSYEQYF. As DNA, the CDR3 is TGTGCCAGCAGCCAAGGTTCTTTGAGACGGGGGAGCTCCTACGAGCAGTACTTC.

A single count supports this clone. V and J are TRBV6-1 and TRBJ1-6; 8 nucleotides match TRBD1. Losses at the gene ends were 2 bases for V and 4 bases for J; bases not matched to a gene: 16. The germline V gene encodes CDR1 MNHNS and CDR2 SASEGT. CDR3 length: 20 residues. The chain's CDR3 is CASSEPGQGFSTSYNSPLHF. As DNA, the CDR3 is TGTGCCAGCAGTGAACCCGGACAGGGATTCTCAACGAGTTATAATTCACCCCTCCACTTT.

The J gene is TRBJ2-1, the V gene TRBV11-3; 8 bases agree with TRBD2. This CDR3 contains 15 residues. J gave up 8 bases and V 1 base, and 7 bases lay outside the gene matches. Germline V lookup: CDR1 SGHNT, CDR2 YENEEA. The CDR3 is CASSLGREGPDEQFF. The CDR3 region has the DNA TGTGCCAGCAGCTTAGGTCGGGAGGGCCCGGATGAGCAGTTCTTC.

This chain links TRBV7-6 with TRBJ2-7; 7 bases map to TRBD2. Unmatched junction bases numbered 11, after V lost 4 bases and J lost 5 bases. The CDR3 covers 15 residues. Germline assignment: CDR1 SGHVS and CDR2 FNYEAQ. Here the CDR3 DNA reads TGTGCCAGCAGCTGGGGAGGGGAGGGGAATAACGAGCAGTACTTC. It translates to CASSWGGEGNNEQYF.